These T cell receptor beta chains were read from a single sample in a study of blood T cell repertoires in COVID-19. Assay: immunoSEQ multiplex PCR; the TCRdb copy retains only in-frame clones and omits some. Seen here are approximately 32,000 clones, 80% to 95% observed once, and the top ten hold roughly 3.8%. The sequenced sample consisted of peripheral blood. The receptors were sampled from a man aged 55 to 70 with acute or convalescent COVID-19. The CDR3 runs from the conserved cysteine through the conserved F or W. The D gene is left open where the match is weak. Rows may omit the clone size; those that give it use once, few, many or a size class.

j_call	clone_size	v_call	d_call	cdr3_aa
TRBJ2-2	NA	TRBV5-1	NA	CASERGSGTGELFF
TRBJ1-1	once	TRBV5-1	NA	CASSFSGQNTEAFF
TRBJ2-7	NA	TRBV3-1/TRBV3-2	TRBD1	CASSQGRQGAIPVEQYF
TRBJ1-2	once	TRBV7-2	NA	CASSSGLQNYGYTF
TRBJ2-2	once	TRBV2	TRBD2	CASSERAGGVAGELFF
TRBJ2-1	NA	TRBV6-6	TRBD2	CASSYSGLAGGNEQFF
TRBJ2-1	few	TRBV18	TRBD1	CASSPGTGLDNEQFF
TRBJ2-1	NA	TRBV5-1	TRBD1	CASRDRVTYNEQFF
TRBJ2-3	NA	TRBV19	NA	CASSKTDSPGYTQYF
TRBJ2-2	NA	TRBV21-1	NA	CARRPGQGAYTGELFF
TRBJ1-5	NA	TRBV29-1	NA	CSAAGGSGSNQPQHF
TRBJ2-3	NA	TRBV7-8	NA	CASSKLSGDTQYF
TRBJ2-1	NA	TRBV19	NA	CASNRVNNEQFF
TRBJ1-2	NA	TRBV7-8	TRBD1	CASSSTRQGTYTF
TRBJ2-2	NA	TRBV3-1/TRBV3-2	NA	CASSQGRISGELFF
TRBJ2-2	NA	TRBV29-1	NA	CSVLSTGELFF
TRBJ2-1	NA	TRBV7-3	TRBD2	CASSPYPPTSGRALLRYNEQFF
TRBJ1-5	NA	TRBV5-6	NA	CASSLSPSGQPQHF
TRBJ1-1	once	TRBV9	NA	CASSGEVGENTEAFF
TRBJ1-2	NA	TRBV5-6	NA	CASSLGGRGYGYTF
TRBJ1-2	NA	TRBV6-5	TRBD1	CASSFLKFDRVQGYTF
TRBJ1-2	NA	TRBV6-6	TRBD1	CASSLFRPKQGASSGYTF
TRBJ2-3	NA	TRBV4-1	TRBD1	CASSFNRGTDTQYF
TRBJ1-2	NA	TRBV30	TRBD1	CAWSVPTTGTGNGYTF
TRBJ2-2	NA	TRBV28	NA	CASIDSNTGELFF
TRBJ2-1	NA	TRBV21-1	NA	CASTGESDNEQFF
TRBJ2-6	few	TRBV19	NA	CASSIVSGANVLTF
TRBJ2-1	NA	TRBV11-2	TRBD1	CASSLVRTGAVNEQFF
TRBJ1-6	NA	TRBV19	TRBD1	CASNTDRGRSPLHF
TRBJ2-1	NA	TRBV5-1	TRBD2	CASSNTGTSGVDEQFF
TRBJ2-2	NA	TRBV27	NA	CASSFQPGNTGELFF
TRBJ1-6	once	TRBV5-4	NA	CASSLGEAYNSPLHF
TRBJ1-1	NA	TRBV7-2	TRBD1	CASSSWTGSNTEAFF
TRBJ1-2	NA	TRBV18	TRBD1	CASSPSVDREIRGYTF
TRBJ1-6	NA	TRBV5-1	TRBD1	CASSLTPGTANSPLHF
TRBJ2-1	NA	TRBV5-1	NA	CASSLVQGSYNEQFF
TRBJ1-5	NA	TRBV10-1	NA	CASSNRAGEVYSNQPQHF
TRBJ2-2	NA	TRBV15	NA	CATSREGAGTGELFF
TRBJ2-7	NA	TRBV6-5	TRBD1	CASSPGTAQEQYF
TRBJ2-1	NA	TRBV7-2	NA	CASSLEAGLQQFF
TRBJ2-2	NA	TRBV4-3	TRBD1	CASSQERLQGSRMGELFF
TRBJ1-5	NA	TRBV6-1	NA	CASSEHGGGQGQPQHF
TRBJ2-3	NA	TRBV12-3/TRBV12-4	NA	CASSFQGWDTQYF
TRBJ2-3	NA	TRBV10-3	NA	CAIKAVGSTDTQYF
TRBJ2-5	once	TRBV18	NA	CASSQEQETQYF
TRBJ1-4	NA	TRBV3-1/TRBV3-2	NA	CASSQQVLGEKLFF
TRBJ1-2	NA	TRBV27	NA	CASSPLRNFFYGYTF
TRBJ1-2	NA	TRBV7-2	NA	CASSLQDYYGYTF
TRBJ2-1	NA	TRBV15	TRBD1	CATRMDRAYNEQFF
TRBJ2-1	few	TRBV5-6	TRBD1	CASSYRDSHNNEQFF
TRBJ2-2	NA	TRBV25-1	NA	CASSQRPGELFF
TRBJ2-5	NA	TRBV5-6	NA	CASSLGFRAQETQYF
TRBJ2-7	once	TRBV5-1	TRBD1	CASSPGQPPYEQYF
TRBJ1-2	NA	TRBV5-5	NA	CASSRRTDYGYTF
TRBJ2-5	NA	TRBV27	TRBD2	CASSPRAGWEETQYF
TRBJ2-1	NA	TRBV30	NA	CAWRLAVYNEQFF
TRBJ1-6	few	TRBV11-3	NA	CASSLESSPLHF
TRBJ1-1	NA	TRBV19	NA	CASSRTGFTEAFF
TRBJ2-1	NA	TRBV27	NA	CASGASSYNEQFF